The 7 T cell receptor beta chains below come from one sample, sequenced in a study of long-term antiretroviral therapy in people with HIV. At survey level, the immunoSEQ assay was run in its v3.0 version. Libraries were prepared by immunoSEQ multiplex PCR; TCRdb keeps only in-frame clonotypes and omits some of them. Altogether tens of thousands of clones are present, 88% being singletons, with the ten largest covering less than 6%. The material sequenced was unsorted PBMCs, taken approximately 4.5 years after starting antiretroviral therapy. These receptors all stem from a man aged 30 to 45 with HIV.

The V gene is TRBV30, the J gene TRBJ1-2, with D tentatively TRBD1 (6 bases). Trimming shortened V by 4 bases and J by 7 bases, and 16 bases separated the two germline ends. Germline V CDR1 and CDR2: GTSNPN, SVGIG (reference sequence). This CDR3 is built from 13 residues. The CDR3 region has the DNA TGTGCCTGGAAGGGACAAGGTGAAGTTGGCTACACCTTC. Encoded protein: CAWKGQGEVGYTF.

This clone was observed a single time. The gene calls are TRBV4-1 and TRBJ1-2; D is perhaps TRBD1 (5 bases). The CDR3 consists of 16 residues. CDR1 and CDR2 (germline): MGHRA, YSYEKL. V shed 0 bases and J shed 4 bases, with 15 bases lying between them. As DNA, the CDR3 is TGCGCCAGCAGCCAAGATTTGGCGGCCAGGGCCTATGGCTACACCTTC. Its translation is CASSQDLAARAYGYTF.

This chain links TRBV5-6 with TRBJ1-6; D is unclear. In germline, CDR1 is SGHDT, CDR2 YYEEEE. With 1 base removed from V and 0 bases from J, the gap between germline ends came to 5 bases. This CDR3 comprises 15 residues. The CDR3 nucleotides read TGTGCCAGCAGCTTGCGGGACTCCTATAATTCACCCCTCCACTTT. Translating it yields CASSLRDSYNSPLHF.

J is TRBJ2-5 and V is TRBV7-3; tentatively, D is TRBD1 or TRBD2 (5 bases each). This CDR3 contains 13 residues. The germline CDR1 and CDR2 sequences are SGHTA and FQGTGA. V was cut by 2 bases and J by 4 bases, with 8 bases left in between. The DNA for the CDR3 is TGTGCCAGCAGCTTACTTGGGGGAGAGACCCAGTACTTC. Its translation: CASSLLGGETQYF.

J is TRBJ2-7 and V is TRBV4-1; TRBD2 agrees at 10 bases. The CDR3 is made up of 17 amino acids. Trimming removed 4 bases from V and 6 bases from J; junction bases left unmatched: 15. The germline gives CDR1 MGHRA, CDR2 YSYEKL. CDR3 sequence: CASSLRVAGGSGIEQYF. For the CDR3, the DNA is TGCGCCAGCAGCCTTAGGGTAGCGGGAGGATCCGGTATCGAGCAGTACTTC.

The chain has TRBV7-2 and TRBJ1-3, with a tentative D call TRBD1 (5 bases). With 5 bases removed from V and 0 bases from J, the gap between germline ends came to 8 bases. The length of the CDR3 is 14 residues. Germline CDR1 SGHTA, CDR2 FQGNSA. The CDR3 DNA is TGTGCCAGCAGCCGAGACAGCTCTGGAAACACCATATATTTT. Amino acid sequence: CASSRDSSGNTIYF.

The chain is built from TRBV7-9 and TRBJ2-7; TRBD1 aligns across 8 bases. V shed 3 bases, J shed 2 bases, and the junction held 9 bases outside the gene matches. The germline gives CDR1 SEHNR, CDR2 FQNEAQ (reference sequence). This CDR3 has 16 amino acids. CDR3 nucleotide sequence: TGTGCCAGCAGCTTTACCGGGACAGGAGCCCCCTACGAGCAGTACTTC. This sequence encodes CASSFTGTGAPYEQYF.